This T cell receptor (beta chain) was captured in a study of blood T cell repertoires in COVID-19. Across the study: Donors in the United States, Italy and Spain gave samples during acute or convalescent COVID-19.

Assay used: immunoSEQ multiplex PCR; TCRdb lists only in-frame clones, some missing. This table holds approximately 26,000 clones, 90% found once. The length of the CDR3 is 16 residues. Germline values: CDR1 MNHNS, CDR2 SASEGT. J was trimmed by 4 bases and V by 4 bases; bases with no gene match: 11. The source is a woman in her sixties with active COVID-19. V is TRBV6-1 and J is TRBJ2-3, with 7 bases that match TRBD2. The sequenced sample consisted of peripheral blood. CDR3 coding DNA: TGTGCCAGCAGTGGGGAAGCGGGGAGCGGGGCAGATACGCAGTATTTT. Residues: CASSGEAGSGADTQYF.